This T cell receptor (beta chain) was profiled in a study of CXCR3-negative and CXCR3-positive naive CD8 T cells. The study made its TRB cDNA libraries by 5' RACE, adding UMI labels. With the 5' RACE reads reprocessed, TCRdb shows one record per CDR3 protein and no DNA. The sample has tens of thousands of distinct CDR3 sequences; the top ten hold less than 25%. Sorting yielded triplicates of more than 250,000 cells for each CD8+ T cell subset. This CDR3 has 14 amino acids. Germline-derived CDR1 and CDR2 are SGHTA and FQGNSA. The rearrangement uses TRBV7-2 and TRBJ1-1; TCRdb's D call of TRBD1 is untestable without DNA. This TCR came from a human donor in good health. Some clones in this sample may be carry-over from other donors' samples. Material: memory CD8+ T cells from blood. This CDR3 is CASSSPWDGDEAFF.